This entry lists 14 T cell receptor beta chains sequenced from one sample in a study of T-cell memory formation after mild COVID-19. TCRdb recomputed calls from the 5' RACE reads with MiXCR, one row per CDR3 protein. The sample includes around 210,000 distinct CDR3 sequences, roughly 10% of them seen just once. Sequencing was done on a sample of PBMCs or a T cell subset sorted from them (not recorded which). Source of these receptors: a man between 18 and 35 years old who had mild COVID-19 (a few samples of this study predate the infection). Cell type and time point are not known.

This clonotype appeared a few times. The CDR3 is CASSLALAGDTDTQYF. The CDR3 DNA is TGCGCCAGCAGCTTGGCACTAGCGGGGGACACAGATACGCAGTATTTT. The chain recombines TRBV5-1 with TRBJ2-3, with 11 bases aligning to TRBD2. This CDR3 is built from 16 residues. Germline V gene data show CDR1 as SGHRS and CDR2 as YFSETQ. Trimming cost V 0 bases and J 2 bases; bases outside gene matches: 2.

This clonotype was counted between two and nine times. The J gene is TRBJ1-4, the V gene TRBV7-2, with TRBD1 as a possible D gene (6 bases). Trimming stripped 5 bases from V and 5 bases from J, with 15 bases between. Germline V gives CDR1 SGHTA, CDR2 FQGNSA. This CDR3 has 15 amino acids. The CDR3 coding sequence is TGTGCCAGCAGCGAACGGGGGGGCAGGAATGAAAAACTGTTTTTT. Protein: CASSERGGRNEKLFF.

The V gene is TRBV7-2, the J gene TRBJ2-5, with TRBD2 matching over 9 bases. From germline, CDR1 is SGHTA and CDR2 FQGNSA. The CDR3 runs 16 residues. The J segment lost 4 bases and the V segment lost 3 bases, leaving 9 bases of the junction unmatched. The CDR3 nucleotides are TGTGCCAGCAGCTTCTCCGGGACTAGCAGGGGAGAGACCCAGTACTTC. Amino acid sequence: CASSFSGTSRGETQYF.

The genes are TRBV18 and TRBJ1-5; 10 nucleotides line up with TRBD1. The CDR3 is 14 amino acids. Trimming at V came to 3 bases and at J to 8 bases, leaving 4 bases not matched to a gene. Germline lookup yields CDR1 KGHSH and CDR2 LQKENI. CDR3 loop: CASSPGTGVKPQHF. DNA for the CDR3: TGTGCCAGCTCACCTGGGACAGGGGTTAAGCCCCAGCATTTT.

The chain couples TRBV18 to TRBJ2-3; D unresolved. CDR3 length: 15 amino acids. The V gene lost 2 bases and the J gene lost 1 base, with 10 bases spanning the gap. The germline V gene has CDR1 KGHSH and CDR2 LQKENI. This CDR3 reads CASSPFLGRTDTQYF. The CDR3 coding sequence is TGTGCCAGCTCACCATTCCTCGGGCGCACAGATACGCAGTATTTT.

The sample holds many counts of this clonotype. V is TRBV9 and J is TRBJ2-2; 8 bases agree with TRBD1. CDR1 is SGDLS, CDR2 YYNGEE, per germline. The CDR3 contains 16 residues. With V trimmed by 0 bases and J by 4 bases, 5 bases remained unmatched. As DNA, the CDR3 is TGTGCCAGCAGCGTAGCCACAGGGGGGAGCACCGGGGAGCTGTTTTTT. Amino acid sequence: CASSVATGGSTGELFF.

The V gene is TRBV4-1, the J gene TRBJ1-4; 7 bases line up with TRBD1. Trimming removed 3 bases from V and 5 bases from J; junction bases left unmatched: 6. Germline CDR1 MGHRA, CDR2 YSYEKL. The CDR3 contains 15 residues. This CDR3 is CASSHTRTGNEKLFF. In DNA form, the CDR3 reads TGCGCCAGCAGCCATACAAGGACAGGAAATGAAAAACTGTTTTTT.

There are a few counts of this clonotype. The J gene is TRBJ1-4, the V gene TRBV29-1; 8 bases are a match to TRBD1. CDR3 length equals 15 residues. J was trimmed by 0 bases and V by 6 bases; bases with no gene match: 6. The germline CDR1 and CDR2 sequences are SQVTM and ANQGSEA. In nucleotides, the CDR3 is TGCAGCGTCCAGGACAGGGCGGCAACTAATGAAAAACTGTTTTTT. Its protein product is CSVQDRAATNEKLFF.

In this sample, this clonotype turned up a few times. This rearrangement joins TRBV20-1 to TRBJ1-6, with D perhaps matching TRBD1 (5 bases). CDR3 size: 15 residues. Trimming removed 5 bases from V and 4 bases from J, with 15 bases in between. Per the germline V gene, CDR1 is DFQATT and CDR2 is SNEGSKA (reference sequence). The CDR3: CSAPSGASYNSPLHF. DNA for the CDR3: TGCAGTGCTCCTAGCGGGGCTTCTTATAATTCACCCCTCCACTTT.

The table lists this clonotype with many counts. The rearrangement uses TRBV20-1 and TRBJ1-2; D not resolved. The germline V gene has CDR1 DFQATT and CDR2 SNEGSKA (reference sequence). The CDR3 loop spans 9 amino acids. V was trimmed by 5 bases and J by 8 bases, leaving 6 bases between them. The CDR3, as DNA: TGCAGTGCTCAACACGGCTACACCTTC. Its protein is CSAQHGYTF.

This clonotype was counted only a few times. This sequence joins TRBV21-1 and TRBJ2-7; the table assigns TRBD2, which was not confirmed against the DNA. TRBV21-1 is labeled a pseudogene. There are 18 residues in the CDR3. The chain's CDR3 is CASTQTLAGALTAYEQYV. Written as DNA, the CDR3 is TGTGCCAGCACCCAGACCCTAGCGGGGGCTTTGACGGCCTACGAGCAGTACGTC.

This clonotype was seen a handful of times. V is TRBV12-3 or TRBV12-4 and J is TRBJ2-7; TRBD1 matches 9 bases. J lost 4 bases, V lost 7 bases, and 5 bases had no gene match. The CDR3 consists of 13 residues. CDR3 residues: CASTLTGGYEQYF. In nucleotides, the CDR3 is TGTGCCAGCACCTTGACAGGGGGATACGAGCAGTACTTC.

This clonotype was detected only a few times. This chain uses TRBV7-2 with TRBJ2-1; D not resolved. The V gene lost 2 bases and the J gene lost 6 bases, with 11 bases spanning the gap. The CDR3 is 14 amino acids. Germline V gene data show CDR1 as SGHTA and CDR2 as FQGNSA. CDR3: CASSLSRSPNEQFF. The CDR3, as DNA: TGTGCCAGCAGCTTATCTAGATCCCCCAATGAGCAGTTCTTC.

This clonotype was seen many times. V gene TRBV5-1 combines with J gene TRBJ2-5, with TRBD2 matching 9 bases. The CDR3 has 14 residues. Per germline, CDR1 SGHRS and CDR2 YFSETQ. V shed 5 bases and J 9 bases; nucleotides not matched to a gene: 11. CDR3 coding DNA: TGCGCCAGCAGTGTGTCTAGCGGGAACGGGGCCCAGTACTTC. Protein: CASSVSSGNGAQYF.